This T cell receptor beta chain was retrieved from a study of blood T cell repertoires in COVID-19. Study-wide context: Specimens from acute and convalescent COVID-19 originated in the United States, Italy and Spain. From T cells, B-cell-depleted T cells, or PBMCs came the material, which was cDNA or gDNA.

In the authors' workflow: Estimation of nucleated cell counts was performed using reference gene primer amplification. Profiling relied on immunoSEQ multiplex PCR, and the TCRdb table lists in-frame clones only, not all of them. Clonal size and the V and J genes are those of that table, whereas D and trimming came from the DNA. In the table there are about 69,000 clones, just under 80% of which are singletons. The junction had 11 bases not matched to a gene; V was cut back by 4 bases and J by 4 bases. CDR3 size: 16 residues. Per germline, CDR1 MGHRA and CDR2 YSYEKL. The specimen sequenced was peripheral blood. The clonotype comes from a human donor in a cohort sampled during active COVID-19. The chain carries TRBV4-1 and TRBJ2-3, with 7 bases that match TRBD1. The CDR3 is CASSLTPGQSSDTQYF. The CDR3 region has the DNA TGCGCCAGCAGCCTCACCCCGGGACAGAGTTCAGATACGCAGTATTTT.